A selection of T cell receptor beta chains follows, all from one sample in a study of graft-versus-host responses after intestinal transplantation. Profiling relied on immunoSEQ multiplex PCR, and the TCRdb table lists in-frame clones only, not all of them. The table shows about 59,000 clones, with almost 95% occurring only once. The antigens for these receptors are not known. The sequencing used unstimulated CD4+ T cells sorted from spleen or lymph node cells, collected before transplant. The receptors were gathered from a human donor who was the organ donor for an intestinal transplant. The CDR3 runs from the conserved cysteine through the conserved F or W. A D gene is named only where the DNA matches it firmly. Where a row states a size, it is once, few, many or the class of an expanded clone; other rows omit it.

>-|TRBJ1-1|TRBV5-1|-|12
CASSFVGTEAFF
TGCGCCAGCAGCTTTGTAGGCACTGAAGCTTTCTTT
>-|TRBJ2-7|TRBV5-1|-|15
CASSLESGKAHEQYF
TGCGCCAGCAGCTTGGAGTCAGGAAAGGCTCACGAGCAGTACTTC
>TRBD1|TRBJ1-1|TRBV7-3|-|15
CASSLLGQGNTEAFF
TGTGCCAGCAGCTTATTGGGACAGGGGAACACTGAAGCTTTCTTT
>TRBD2|TRBJ2-3|TRBV18|-|15
CASSPLGTGGDTQYF
TGTGCCAGCTCACCACTTGGGACGGGGGGAGATACGCAGTATTTT
>-|TRBJ1-2|TRBV2|-|11
CATTRREGYTF
TGTGCCACAACCCGAAGGGAGGGCTACACCTTC
>TRBD2|TRBJ2-3|TRBV4-1|-|16
CASSQRRGEGTDTQYF
TGCGCCAGCAGCCAGAGGCGGGGGGAAGGCACAGATACGCAGTATTTT
>-|TRBJ2-5|TRBV28|-|11
CASSFEETQYF
TGTGCCAGCAGTTTTGAAGAGACCCAGTACTTC
>-|TRBJ2-5|TRBV10-3|-|13
CAISDSQIGDQYF
TGTGCCATCAGTGATTCTCAGATTGGGGACCAGTACTTC
>-|TRBJ2-7|TRBV30|-|13
CAWSVPRAHEQYF
TGTGCCTGGAGTGTACCCAGGGCCCACGAGCAGTACTTC
>TRBD2|TRBJ2-7|TRBV4-1|-|16
CASSQDGVAGVYEQYF
TGCGCCAGCAGCCAAGATGGGGTAGCGGGGGTGTACGAGCAGTACTTC
>TRBD2|TRBJ2-7|TRBV6-5|-|15
CASSYGTSGVYEQYF
TGTGCCAGCAGTTACGGGACTAGCGGGGTATACGAGCAGTACTTC
>-|TRBJ1-2|TRBV14|-|15
CASSPMGRMGTGYTF
TGTGCCAGCAGCCCTATGGGTAGGATGGGGACGGGCTACACCTTC
>-|TRBJ2-1|TRBV5-1|-|13
CASSPERGNEQFF
TGCGCCAGCAGCCCGGAAAGAGGAAATGAGCAGTTCTTC
>-|TRBJ2-5|TRBV7-2|-|16
CASSPVGRGLKETQYF
TGTGCCAGCAGCCCCGTGGGGCGGGGGCTGAAAGAGACCCAGTACTTC
>-|TRBJ1-5|TRBV18|few|13
CASSPQGNQPQHF
TGTGCCAGCTCACCACAGGGCAATCAGCCCCAGCATTTT
>-|TRBJ2-5|TRBV14|-|12
CASIRLVETQYF
TGTGCCAGCATCAGACTAGTAGAGACCCAGTACTTC
>TRBD1|TRBJ2-2|TRBV5-1|-|15
CASSPRGIDTGELFF
TGCGCCAGCAGCCCCAGGGGGATCGACACCGGGGAGCTGTTTTTT
>-|TRBJ2-1|TRBV12-2|-|13
CASRLEGCNEQFF
TGTGCAAGTCGCTTAGAAGGTTGCAATGAGCAGTTCTTC
>TRBD2|TRBJ2-7|TRBV7-2|-|16
CASSLGTGGGPYEQYF
TGTGCCAGCAGCTTAGGTACAGGCGGGGGACCCTACGAGCAGTACTTC
>-|TRBJ1-1|TRBV7-3|-|14
CASSLILQNTEAFF
TGTGCCAGCAGCTTAATCCTCCAGAACACTGAAGCTTTCTTT
>-|TRBJ1-6|TRBV7-2|-|13
CASSEMTGSPLHF
TGTGCCAGCAGCGAGATGACAGGTTCACCCCTCCACTTT
>-|TRBJ2-5|TRBV6-1|-|13
CASREGGPETQYF
TGTGCCAGCAGGGAGGGGGGGCCGGAGACCCAGTACTTC
>-|TRBJ1-6|TRBV25-1|-|15
CASSKSGLSGSPLHF
TGTGCCAGCAGTAAATCCGGACTGAGCGGTTCACCCCTCCACTTT
>TRBD1|TRBJ1-1|TRBV2|-|13
CASSGDRYTEAFF
TGTGCCAGCAGTGGGGACAGATACACTGAAGCTTTCTTT
>-|TRBJ2-4|TRBV6-6|-|16
CASSPGNGGAKNIQYF
TGTGCCAGCAGTCCAGGCAACGGAGGGGCCAAAAACATTCAGTACTTC
>-|TRBJ2-3|TRBV4-1|-|15
CASSQEARSTDTQYF
TGCGCCAGCAGCCAAGAGGCGAGGAGCACAGATACGCAGTATTTT
>TRBD1|TRBJ2-2|TRBV7-3|-|16
CASSKTGSPNTGELFF
TGTGCCAGCAGCAAGACAGGGTCCCCCAACACCGGGGAGCTGTTTTTT
>-|TRBJ2-4|TRBV4-1|-|17
CASSRLSGFLAKNIQYF
TGCGCCAGCAGCCGGCTCTCAGGGTTCTTAGCCAAAAACATTCAGTACTTC
>-|TRBJ1-2|TRBV7-3|-|13
CASSLTFGHGYTF
TGTGCCAGCAGCTTAACCTTCGGCCATGGCTACACCTTC
>TRBD2|TRBJ2-1|TRBV5-4|-|12
CASSLSGGEQFF
TGTGCCAGCAGCTTGTCGGGGGGAGAGCAGTTCTTC
>-|TRBJ2-7|TRBV9|-|14
CASSVGSPPYEQYF
TGTGCCAGCAGCGTAGGGTCCCCCCCCTACGAGCAGTACTTC